Listed here are 27 T cell receptor beta chains from one sample, sequenced in a study of cytomegalovirus exposure and HLA in healthy donors. The table came from immunoSEQ multiplex PCR; TCRdb's copy has only in-frame clones and leaves some out. Of 100,000 to 150,000 clones listed, roughly 95% are singletons. The sequenced material came from PBMCs. The receptor set was obtained from a man between 18 and 35 years old in good health and CMV-seronegative.

The chain has TRBV5-1 and TRBJ2-5, with D tentatively TRBD2 (5 bases). The CDR3 consists of 15 residues. The V gene's germline CDR1 is SGHRS and CDR2 YFSETQ. V gave up 0 bases and J gave up 7 bases, with 16 bases separating them. This CDR3 reads CASSLAVDPAGTQYF. The CDR3 coding sequence is TGCGCCAGCAGCTTGGCGGTGGACCCGGCGGGGACCCAGTACTTC.

The V call is TRBV27, the J call TRBJ2-1, with D unclear. V lost 6 bases and J lost 7, with 19 bases in between. The CDR3 has 15 residues. CDR1 MNHEY and CDR2 SMNVEV come from the germline V gene (reference sequence). The DNA for the CDR3 is TGTGCCAGCAGCCCCGGGTCCACTTATGGGAATGAGCAGTTCTTC. It specifies CASSPGSTYGNEQFF.

CDR3 loop: CASSPGTGGTDTQYF. CDR3 sequence (DNA): TGTGCCAGCAGCCCCGGGACAGGGGGGACAGATACGCAGTATTTT. The J gene is TRBJ2-3, the V gene TRBV7-9; the match to TRBD1 covers 11 bases. The CDR3 contains 15 residues. Germline trimming cut 5 bases from V and 3 bases from J; bases unmatched to any gene: 4. Germline-derived CDR1 and CDR2 are SEHNR and FQNEAQ (reference sequence).

The V call is TRBV2, the J call TRBJ1-5; D is unresolved. V gave up 4 bases and J gave up 4 bases, with 8 bases separating them. CDR3 length: 13 residues. Germline V gene data show CDR1 as SNHLY and CDR2 as FYNNEI. Here the CDR3 reads CASSVHGNQPQHF. The CDR3 DNA is TGTGCCAGCAGTGTTCACGGTAATCAGCCCCAGCATTTT. The full variable domain, rest sourced from reference TRBV2 and TRBJ1-5, is EPEVTQTPSHQVTQMGQEVILRCVPISNHLYFYWYRQILGQKVEFLVSFYNNEISEKSEIFDDQFSVERPDGSNFTLKIRSTKLEDSAMYFCASSVHGNQPQHFGDGTRLSIL.

V usage is TRBV7-9 and J usage is TRBJ2-3, with TRBD2 matching 14 bases. CDR3 length equals 16 residues. With V trimmed by 5 bases and J by 7 bases, 8 bases remained unmatched. Germline lookup yields CDR1 SEHNR and CDR2 FQNEAQ (reference sequence). The CDR3 loop reads CASSPGLAGEINTQYF. DNA of the CDR3: TGTGCCAGCAGCCCGGGACTAGCGGGAGAAATCAATACGCAGTATTTT.

J is TRBJ2-7 and V is TRBV12-5; 9 bases are a match to TRBD1. Germline loops: CDR1 LGHNT, CDR2 FRNRAP. V lost 9 bases and J lost 2; bases outside the gene matches: 8. The CDR3 is 14 residues long. In DNA form, the CDR3 reads TGTGCTAGCCAGGGGGACAGGGTACCCTACGAGCAGTACTTC. As protein: CASQGDRVPYEQYF. Supplemented by reference TRBV12-5 and TRBJ2-7, the full variable domain reads DARVTQTPRHKVTEMGQEVTMRCQPILGHNTVFWYRQTMMQGLELLAYFRNRAPLDDSGMPKDRFSAEMPDATLATLKIQPSEPRDSAVYFCASQGDRVPYEQYFGPGTRLTVT.

Here the CDR3 reads CASSATGMGEKLFF. The CDR3 DNA sequence: TGTGCCAGCAGCGCAACAGGGATGGGTGAAAAACTGTTTTTT. This sequence joins TRBV9 and TRBJ1-4; possible D gene TRBD1, 6 bases. Germline V CDR1 and CDR2: SGDLS, YYNGEE. V was pared by 3 bases and J by 7 bases, with 13 bases between. The CDR3 extends over 14 amino acids.

The CDR3 here is CASSFTRVVNTEAFF. DNA of the CDR3: TGCGCCAGCAGCTTTACCAGGGTGGTGAACACTGAAGCTTTCTTT. The chain carries TRBV5-1 and TRBJ1-1, with D tentatively TRBD1 (5 bases). Trimming cost V 2 bases and J 0 bases, with 11 bases left between them. This CDR3 has 15 residues. Germline CDR1 reads SGHRS; CDR2 reads YFSETQ.

This clone was observed once. The chain is built from TRBV6-5 and TRBJ1-5; the D is unclear. CDR3 size: 15 residues. Per germline, CDR1 MNHEY and CDR2 SVGAGI. Trimming removed 2 bases from V and 9 bases from J, with 17 bases in between. The CDR3 reads CASSYSATSMGPQHF. The CDR3, as DNA: TGTGCCAGCAGTTACAGCGCTACAAGCATGGGGCCCCAGCATTTT.

The rearrangement links TRBV9 to TRBJ1-1; maybe TRBD1 (5 bases). Germline loops: CDR1 SGDLS, CDR2 YYNGEE. V lost 3 bases and J lost 5, with 11 bases in between. The length of the CDR3 is 13 residues. CDR3 in DNA: TGTGCCAGCAGCGCCCTCCCAGGGACTGAAGCTTTCTTT. Its protein is CASSALPGTEAFF.

This chain links TRBV7-2 with TRBJ1-1, with a possible D match to TRBD1 (6 bases). V lost 2 bases and J lost 4, with 17 bases in between. The CDR3 covers 16 residues. Germline lookup yields CDR1 SGHTA and CDR2 FQGNSA. The CDR3 DNA follows: TGTGCCAGCAGCTTAACCCGGGACAAGACCTCCACTGAAGCTTTCTTT. Translating it yields CASSLTRDKTSTEAFF.

V usage is TRBV18 and J usage is TRBJ2-5; 9 nucleotides align to TRBD1. Germline CDR1 and CDR2: KGHSH and LQKENI. Losses at the gene ends were 2 bases for V and 7 bases for J; bases not matched to a gene: 14. The length of the CDR3 is 17 residues. The CDR3 DNA follows: TGTGCCAGCTCACCAAGGGGGACAGGGACCGACCTTGGGACCCAGTACTTC. This translates into CASSPRGTGTDLGTQYF.

The chain joins TRBV7-2 to TRBJ2-2, with TRBD1 identical over 7 bases. V trimming: 6 bases; J trimming: 4 bases; junction bases outside the gene matches: 8. The CDR3 consists of 15 residues. Germline V CDR1 and CDR2: SGHTA, FQGNSA. CDR3 amino acids: CASSLGQTFTGELFF. As DNA, the CDR3 is TGTGCCAGCAGTCTGGGACAGACTTTCACCGGGGAGCTGTTTTTT. The variable domain in full, with the rest retrieved from reference TRBV7-2 and TRBJ2-2, is GAGVSQSPSNKVTEKGKDVELRCDPISGHTALYWYRQSLGQGLEFLIYFQGNSAPDKSGLPSDRFSAERTGGSVSTLTIQRTQQEDSAVYLCASSLGQTFTGELFFGEGSRLTVL.

The V and J genes are TRBV11-3 and TRBJ2-7; 12 nucleotides line up with TRBD2. CDR1 SGHNT and CDR2 YENEEA come from the germline V gene. The CDR3 consists of 15 residues. V shed 1 base, J shed 4 bases, and the junction held 2 bases outside the gene matches. CDR3 in DNA: TGTGCCAGCAGCTTAGGACTAGCGGGAGCATACGAGCAGTACTTC. It encodes CASSLGLAGAYEQYF.

The gene calls are TRBV12-5 and TRBJ1-3; D is undetermined. V lost 10 bases to trimming and J lost 2 bases, with 12 bases between them. From germline, CDR1 is LGHNT and CDR2 FRNRAP. The CDR3 spans 13 residues. The CDR3 DNA is TGTGCTACACACACGGGTACTGGAAACACCATATATTTT. Amino acid sequence: CATHTGTGNTIYF.

The genes are TRBV7-9 and TRBJ2-3; 11 bases are a match to TRBD2. V shed 1 base, J shed 6 bases, and the junction held 6 bases outside the gene matches. The germline V gene has CDR1 SEHNR and CDR2 FQNEAQ (reference sequence). The CDR3 consists of 16 residues. CDR3 loop: CASSLGLAGGGDTQYF. The CDR3 coding sequence is TGTGCCAGCAGCTTAGGGCTAGCGGGAGGTGGCGATACGCAGTATTTT. Based on the CDR3 plus reference TRBV7-9 and TRBJ2-3, the full variable domain is DTGVSQNPRHKITKRGQNVTFRCDPISEHNRLYWYRQTLGQGPEFLTYFQNEAQLEKSRLLSDRFSAERPKGSFSTLEIQRTEQGDSAMYLCASSLGLAGGGDTQYFGPGTRLTVL.

This clone was seen just once. The rearrangement joins TRBV28 to TRBJ1-5; no clear D gene. The CDR3 consists of 14 residues. V lost 4 bases, J lost 2 bases, and 9 bases lay in between. Germline CDR1 reads MDHEN; CDR2 reads SYDVKM. This chain's CDR3 is CASSYERGNQPQHF. Here the CDR3 DNA reads TGTGCCAGCAGTTATGAACGGGGCAATCAGCCCCAGCATTTT.

The chain carries TRBV27 and TRBJ2-1; D possibly corresponds to TRBD2 (6 bases). Germline V CDR1 and CDR2: MNHEY, SMNVEV (reference sequence). V dropped 0 bases and J dropped 6 bases, with 12 bases sitting between them. The CDR3 spans 15 residues. CDR3 bases: TGTGCCAGCAGTTTATCTGTTAGCGGCTTCAATGAGCAGTTCTTC. It codes for CASSLSVSGFNEQFF.

The J gene is TRBJ2-1, the V gene TRBV4-2, with TRBD2 as a possible D gene (5 bases). The V and J ends lost 4 bases and 0 bases respectively, with 10 bases between them. The CDR3 sequence is 15 residues long. Germline CDR1 and CDR2: LGHNA and YNFKEQ. The CDR3 reads CASSPAESSYNEQFF. CDR3 nucleotide sequence: TGTGCCAGCAGCCCAGCGGAGAGCTCCTACAATGAGCAGTTCTTC.

The rearrangement joins TRBV6-6 to TRBJ1-1; no definite D call. V was cut by 0 bases and J by 5 bases, with 7 bases left in between. Germline-derived CDR1 and CDR2 are MNHNY and SVGAGI (reference sequence). This CDR3 has 13 amino acids. The CDR3 region is CASSYSSRTEAFF. The CDR3 DNA follows: TGTGCCAGCAGTTACTCGAGCCGGACTGAAGCTTTCTTT.

The chain employs TRBV15 and TRBJ2-2, with 8 bases fitting TRBD1. CDR3 length: 16 residues. With 3 bases clipped from V and 2 bases from J, the junction kept 5 bases outside the gene matches. Per germline, CDR1 LNHNV and CDR2 YYDKDF (reference sequence). CDR3 amino acids: CATSRTGVGNTGELFF. CDR3 DNA sequence: TGTGCCACCAGCAGGACAGGGGTTGGTAACACCGGGGAGCTGTTTTTT.

This rearrangement joins TRBV6-5 to TRBJ2-2; maybe TRBD2 (5 bases). The CDR3 extends over 16 amino acids. Germline loops: CDR1 MNHEY, CDR2 SVGAGI. Trimming took 2 bases from V and 4 from J, leaving 14 bases between them. In DNA, the CDR3 is TGTGCCAGCAGTTACAGGGCGGGCCGTGGCACCGGGGAGCTGTTTTTT. Protein product: CASSYRAGRGTGELFF.

The CDR3 sequence: CASSLPIVPSANSSNPYEQYF. In DNA form, the CDR3 reads TGCGCCAGCAGCTTGCCGATTGTCCCTTCTGCGAATAGCTCTAATCCCTACGAGCAGTACTTC. The chain links TRBV5-1 to TRBJ2-7; D uncertain. The V gene lost 1 base and the J gene lost 2 bases, with 31 bases spanning the gap. The CDR3 runs 21 residues. Germline CDR1 and CDR2: SGHRS and YFSETQ.

This clone was seen a handful of times. The rearrangement uses TRBV11-3 and TRBJ2-1; 12 bases agree with TRBD2. Germline CDR1 SGHNT, CDR2 YENEEA. CDR3 size: 13 residues. Trimming at V came to 5 bases and at J to 14 bases, leaving 7 bases not matched to a gene. CDR3 loop: CASSQGLAGPEFF. The CDR3 DNA follows: TGTGCCAGCAGCCAAGGACTAGCGGGGCCCGAGTTCTTC.

The genes are TRBV6-5 and TRBJ1-5; 8 bases line up with TRBD1. Germline CDR1 MNHEY, CDR2 SVGAGI. The CDR3 length is 15 residues. J gave up 0 bases and V 6 bases, and 4 bases lay outside the gene matches. CDR3 loop: CASSAGGFSNQPQHF. In DNA, the CDR3 is TGTGCCAGCAGCGCAGGGGGCTTTAGCAATCAGCCCCAGCATTTT.

This clone was picked up one time. The chain employs TRBV7-8 and TRBJ2-1; D may be TRBD2 (6 bases). V dropped 1 base and J dropped 6 bases, with 16 bases sitting between them. Per the germline V gene, CDR1 is SGHVS and CDR2 is FQNEAQ. The CDR3 sequence is 16 residues long. CDR3 nucleotide sequence: TGTGCCAGCAGCTTAGAAGTCGGGGGAGCGAGCAATGAGCAGTTCTTC. This codes for CASSLEVGGASNEQFF.

The V and J genes are TRBV6-5 and TRBJ1-4; a possible D gene is TRBD1 (6 bases). Germline CDR1 and CDR2: MNHEY and SVGAGI. The V and J ends lost 2 bases and 8 bases respectively, with 15 bases between them. The CDR3 contains 15 residues. The CDR3 DNA is TGTGCCAGCAGTTACCACCAGGGGTTAAACGAAAAACTGTTTTTT. The encoded protein is CASSYHQGLNEKLFF.